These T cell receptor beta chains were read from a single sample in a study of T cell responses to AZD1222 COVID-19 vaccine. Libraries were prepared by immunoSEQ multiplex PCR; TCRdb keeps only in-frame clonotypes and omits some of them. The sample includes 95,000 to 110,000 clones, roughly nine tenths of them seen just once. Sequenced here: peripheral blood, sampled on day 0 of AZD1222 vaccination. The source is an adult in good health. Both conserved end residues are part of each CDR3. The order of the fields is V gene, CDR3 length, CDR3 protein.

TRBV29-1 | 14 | CSSLPGLATDTQYF
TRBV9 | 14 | CASSVGRAQETQYF
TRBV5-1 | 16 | CASSLKLPGGRTEAFF
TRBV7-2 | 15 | CASSIAGGLYNEQFF
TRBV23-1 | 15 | CASMPQRARHSPLHF
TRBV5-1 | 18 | CASSLVYTRTGDRYGYTF
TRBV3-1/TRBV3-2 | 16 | CASSQERGKQNTEAFF
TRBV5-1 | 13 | CASSLAFYNEQFF
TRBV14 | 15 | CASSPLGTGEEKLFF
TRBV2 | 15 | CASSVVAQGRETQYF
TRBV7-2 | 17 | CASSLVTGASYNSPLHF
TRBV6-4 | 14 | CASSVRETDTEAFF
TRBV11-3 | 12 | CASSRDTGAQYF
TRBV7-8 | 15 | CASSPQGRGNQPQHF
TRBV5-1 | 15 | CASSSSGTGGERQYF
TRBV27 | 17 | CASRGQSGTIRTGELFF
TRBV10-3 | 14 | CAIGQGGSNQPQHF
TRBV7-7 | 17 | CASSPSGSPPPQETQYF
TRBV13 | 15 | CASSLGVSSTDTQYF
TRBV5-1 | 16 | CASSIGTSGTKDTQYF
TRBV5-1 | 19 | CASSLPGTSGDVLNNEQFF
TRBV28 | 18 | CASSPLRVRDRGSYGYTF
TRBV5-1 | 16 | CASSPTSGDGNEKLFF
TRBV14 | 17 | CASSQGRTSGSTYEQFF
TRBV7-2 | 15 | CASSLAGGSNSPLHF
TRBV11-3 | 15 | CASSLTGGYYNEQFF
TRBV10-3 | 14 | CAIRDPRGNQPQHF
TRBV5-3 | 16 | CARSLEEQGSQETQYF
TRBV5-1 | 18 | CASSLGLAGVDGSYEQYF
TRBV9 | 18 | CASSLAGTSGSSYNEQFF
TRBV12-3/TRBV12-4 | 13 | CASTSQGRTEAFF
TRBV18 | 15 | CASSPGGGLGYEQYF
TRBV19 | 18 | CASSIQPPQTGTNYGYTF
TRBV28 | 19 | CASSLPRGTESSGANVLTF
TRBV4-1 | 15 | CASSNPTGGFTEAFF
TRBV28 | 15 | CASSLSAAYQETQYF
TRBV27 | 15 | CASSLSGRVYNEQFF
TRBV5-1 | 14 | CASSLDPQPGELFF
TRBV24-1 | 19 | CATSAGQGATSGRTDTQYF
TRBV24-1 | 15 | CATSHRVFGTGELFF
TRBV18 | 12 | CASSPNQETQYF
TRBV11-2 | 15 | CASSLGDRVTDTQYF
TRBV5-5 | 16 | CASSLATLAGVTEQFF
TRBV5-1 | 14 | CASSFGQGANTIYF
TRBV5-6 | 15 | CASSRGVSSNQPQHF
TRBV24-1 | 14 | CATSEADREEPQHF
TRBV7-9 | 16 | CASSLGAGMNTGELFF
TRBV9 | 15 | CASSRTEGGNQPQHF
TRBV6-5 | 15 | CASSSPTSASYEQYF
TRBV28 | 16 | CASRSAGQGARNEQFF
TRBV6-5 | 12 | CASSYRGAEAFF
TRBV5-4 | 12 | CASSTPGTPQHF
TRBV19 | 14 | CATNPGWRDQPQHF